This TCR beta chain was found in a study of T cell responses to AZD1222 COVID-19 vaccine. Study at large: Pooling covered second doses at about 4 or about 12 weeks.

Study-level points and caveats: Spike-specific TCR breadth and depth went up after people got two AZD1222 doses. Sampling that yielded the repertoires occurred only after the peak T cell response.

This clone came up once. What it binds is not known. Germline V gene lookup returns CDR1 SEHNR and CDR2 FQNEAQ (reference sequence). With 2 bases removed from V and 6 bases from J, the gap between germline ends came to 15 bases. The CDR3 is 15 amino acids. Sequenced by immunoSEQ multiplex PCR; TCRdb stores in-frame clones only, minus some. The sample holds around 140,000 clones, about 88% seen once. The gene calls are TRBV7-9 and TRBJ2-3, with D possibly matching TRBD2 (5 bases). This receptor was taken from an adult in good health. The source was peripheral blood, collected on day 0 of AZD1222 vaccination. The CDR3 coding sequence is TGTGCCAGCAGCTTACCGGGATCGAGAAAGGATACGCAGTATTTT. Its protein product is CASSLPGSRKDTQYF.